This paragraph reports one TCR beta chain. Its antigen remains unidentified. Per the germline V gene, CDR1 is MGHRA and CDR2 is YSYEKL. This CDR3 is 14 amino acids long. Losses at the gene ends were 3 bases for V and 6 bases for J; bases not matched to a gene: 1. TCRdb keeps only in-frame clones here, not all; method: immunoSEQ multiplex PCR. The sample yields 100,000 or so clones, 80% to 95% seen once. This entry is derived from a study of T cell responses to AZD1222 COVID-19 vaccine. General study findings and limits: Donors in the cohort were predominantly white British and more often female, and clonal diversity was possibly underestimated.

The receptor was derived from an adult in good health. The sequenced sample was peripheral blood, obtained on day 0 of AZD1222 vaccination. The gene calls are TRBV4-1 and TRBJ1-5; 11 bases map to TRBD1. The DNA of the CDR3 is TGCGCCAGCAGCCAGGACAGGGGGCTTCAGCCCCAGCATTTT. Translating gives CASSQDRGLQPQHF.